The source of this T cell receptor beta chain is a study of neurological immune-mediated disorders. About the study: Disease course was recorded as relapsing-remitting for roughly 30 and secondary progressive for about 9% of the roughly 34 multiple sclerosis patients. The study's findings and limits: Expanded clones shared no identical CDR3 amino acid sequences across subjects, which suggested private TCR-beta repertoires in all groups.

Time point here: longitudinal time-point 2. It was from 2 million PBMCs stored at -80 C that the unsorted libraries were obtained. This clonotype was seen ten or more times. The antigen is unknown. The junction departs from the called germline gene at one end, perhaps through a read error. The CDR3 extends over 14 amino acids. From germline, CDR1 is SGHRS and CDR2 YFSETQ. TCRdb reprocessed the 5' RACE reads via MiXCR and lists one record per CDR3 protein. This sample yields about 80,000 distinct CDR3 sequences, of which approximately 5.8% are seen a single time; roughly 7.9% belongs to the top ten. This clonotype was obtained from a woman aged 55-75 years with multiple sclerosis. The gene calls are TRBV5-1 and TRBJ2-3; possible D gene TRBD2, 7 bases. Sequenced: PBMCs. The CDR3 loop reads CASTAGAGTDTQYF. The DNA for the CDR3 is TGCGCGAGCACGGCGGGGGCGGGCACAGATACGCAGTATTTT.